This entry features one T cell receptor beta chain sequence. The CDR3 covers 15 residues. V was clipped by 1 base and J by 0 bases, with 9 bases between them. Germline V CDR1 and CDR2: SEHNR, FQNEAQ (reference sequence). Libraries were prepared by immunoSEQ multiplex PCR; TCRdb keeps only in-frame clonotypes and omits some of them. Among around 50,000 clones, approximately 95% were seen once, and the ten largest hold approximately 0.49%. The data originate from a study of T cell changes during pregnancy in multiple sclerosis. J is TRBJ1-1 and V is TRBV7-9; TRBD1 might be the D (6 bases). Source: CD4+ T cells from peripheral blood mononuclear cells, taken in the first trimester of pregnancy. The TCR comes from a female donor with multiple sclerosis, enrolled in a pregnancy study. In DNA form, the CDR3 reads TGTGCCAGCAGCTTAGGGACAGCCCTGAACACTGAAGCTTTCTTT. Its protein is CASSLGTALNTEAFF.